This record concerns one TCR beta chain sequence. The target antigen is unknown. The entry originates in a study of T-cell reconstitution after alpha-beta-depleted transplantation in children. The study's findings and limits: Reported findings indicate that, about two months after transplant, alpha-beta T cells came from several hundred expanded clones, which were derived from non-depleted graft cells.

During its preparation, the TCRbeta library received unique molecular identifiers. TCRdb recomputed calls from the PCR reads with MiXCR, one row per CDR3 protein. The sample yields 440,000 or so distinct CDR3 sequences, around two fifths seen once. The receptor's source is a girl aged 2 to 9 with aplastic anemia, due to receive a stem cell transplant. The sample consisted of PBMCs, taken before TCRalphabeta/CD19-depleted stem cell transplant.

CDR3 in DNA: TGCAGTGCCCAACAACTAGCGGGGGCTTACAATGAGCAGTTCTTC. It codes for CSAQQLAGAYNEQFF. The rearrangement joins TRBV20-1 to TRBJ2-1; 11 bases line up with TRBD2. This CDR3 comprises 15 residues. Per germline, CDR1 DFQATT and CDR2 SNEGSKA (reference sequence). Trimming removed 6 bases from V and 4 bases from J; junction bases left unmatched: 8.